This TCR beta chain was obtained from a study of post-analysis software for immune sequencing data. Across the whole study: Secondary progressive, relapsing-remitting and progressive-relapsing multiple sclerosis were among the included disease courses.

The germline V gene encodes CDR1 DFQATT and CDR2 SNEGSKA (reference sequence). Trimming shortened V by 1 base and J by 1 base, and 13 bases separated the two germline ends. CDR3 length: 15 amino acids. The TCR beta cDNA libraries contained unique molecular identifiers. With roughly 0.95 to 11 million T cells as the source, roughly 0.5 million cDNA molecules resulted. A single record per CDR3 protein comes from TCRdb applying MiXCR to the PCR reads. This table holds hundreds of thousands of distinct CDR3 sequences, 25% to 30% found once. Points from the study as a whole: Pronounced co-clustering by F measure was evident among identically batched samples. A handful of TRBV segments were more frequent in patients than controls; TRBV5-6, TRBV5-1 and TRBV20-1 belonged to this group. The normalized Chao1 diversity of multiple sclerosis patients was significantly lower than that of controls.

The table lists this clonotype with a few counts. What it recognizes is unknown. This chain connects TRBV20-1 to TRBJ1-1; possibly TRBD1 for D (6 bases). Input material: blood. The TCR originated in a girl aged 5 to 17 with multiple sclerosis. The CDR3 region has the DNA TGCAGTGCTAGAGGGGCCAGGGGACCGAACACTGAAGCTTTCTTT. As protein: CSARGARGPNTEAFF.